This TCR beta chain was recorded in a study of shared clonotypes between healthy human individuals (dated by TCRdb to 2019 to 2021). With regard to the full study: Three men and a couple of women, aged 18 to 49 years, made up the cohort. Between about 0.94 and 10 billion PBMCs per donor were obtained by leukapheresis. The study deeply sequenced blood TCR repertoires of several healthy adults to estimate repertoire size and the extent of clonotype sharing between individuals. For each donor, CD4 naive and CD4 memory were each run on three plates, CD8 naive on two plates, and CD8 memory on one plate. Libraries were prepared and TCR repertoires were sequenced by different laboratories using diverse techniques, in order to increase sequencing depth and limit assay-specific biases.

TCR CDR3 regions were amplified from genomic DNA by multiplex PCR using the deep immunoSEQ assay. For each cell subset, the extracted genomic DNA was distributed evenly across all wells of several immunoSEQ 96-well plates, and each plate served as one replicate. For sorted subsets, roughly 200 ng of genomic DNA, equivalent to 30,000 or so T cell genomes, went into each replicate PCR. The purified libraries were quantified using a Qubit 3.0 fluorometer, sized with a Bioanalyzer 2100, and then quantified again using the KAPA Library Quantification kit. A separate single-read 150-cycle Illumina NextSeq 550 flow cell was used to sequence each immunoSEQ 96-well plate. Under the source paper's analysis protocol: Because only junctional sequences without quality scores were contained in the immunoSEQ output, filtering matching that applied to full-length reads could not be performed. To assign V/J genes and CDR3, sequences were annotated using PyIR, a Python wrapper for IgBLAST v1.9, with IMGT germline references. Reads with weak V/J assignments (E-value above 1e-6), missing CDR3, stop codons, out-of-frame junctions, or ambiguous translated residues were removed. A V3J clonotype was defined by an identical inferred V gene, J gene, and CDR3 amino acid sequence. Percentage overlap between repertoires was computed as shared unique clonotypes divided by the size of the smaller repertoire. Three approaches were used to assess repertoire richness: RTK rarefaction, the Chao1 estimator, and Recon v2.1 estimates of unobserved clonotypes. Generation probabilities for all TCRbeta clonotypes obtained by the gDNA method from a handful of donors were computed using OLGA. Entries here come from immuneACCESS through TCRdb and include only in-frame sequences with V and J called. Some clones fail to appear in such tables; in the studies checked, an unresolved V gene covers under half of the shortfall, and the cause of the remainder is unknown. V and J calls plus clone size are reproduced from that table; the DNA served to infer D and trimming. This sample gives some 2 million clones in total; 85% to 95% of them show up just once. The top ten clones comprise 0.13% of the sample.

Donors were healthy HIV-negative adults with no recently reported acute infections or vaccinations. Every donor was a Caucasian adult residing in Nashville, Tennessee, USA. CD4+ T cells were enriched by magnetic negative selection, after which naive cells were positively selected on CD45RA and the negative fraction was taken as the memory subset. Blood was collected by leukapheresis, and PBMCs were isolated by Ficoll-Histopaque density gradient centrifugation and then cryopreserved in liquid nitrogen vapor phase. Analytical flow cytometry was used to check the purity and quantity of each magnetically sorted T cell population. From each sorted fraction, genomic DNA was isolated and quantified by UV absorbance on a Nanodrop 2000c. A note on this clone: It lacks a known antigen. Base quality data are lacking; no much larger clone is found one base away.

The CDR3 starts with the cysteine, ends with the phenylalanine, and has 16 residues. Only the CDR3 part of the read is kept: 48 bases, read in frame from the first base. The germline V gene supplies CDR1 SNHLY and CDR2 FYNNEI. V and J lose 6 bases and 2 bases, and a span of 20 bases separates them. What the study reported, not specific to this receptor: Higher generation probabilities were observed for clonotypes shared by all four sorted-subset donors than for non-shared clonotypes. Across several donors, around 5% of naive CD4, roughly 3.5% of naive CD8, 2% to 2.5% of memory CD4, and approximately 0.4% of memory CD8 clonotypes were shared. The genetic and exposure-history diversity represented was limited by the small number of donors. Incomplete sequencing was indicated by rarefaction of sorted-subset datasets, despite the large sequencing depth. Based on pairwise subsampling, the degree of clonotype sharing among donors was expected to be affected by sequencing depth. Larger estimated clonotype richness was generally found for naive subsets than for memory subsets. Sampling was limited to blood, and TCR repertoires in tissue likely differ from TCR repertoires in blood.

The chain couples TRBV2 to TRBJ2-7; TRBD1 might be the D gene, on 5 matching bases. Sequencing was carried out using naive CD4+ T cells sorted from blood. Explained via the paper, the cell subset or site label denotes: CD45RA+ positively selected. The TCR originated in a man aged 18 to 30 in good health. The sequenced DNA: TGTGCCAGCAGCTTCGAGAGTCAGGGCCTTGCCTACGAGCAGTACTTC. The resulting protein is CASSFESQGLAYEQYF.